These T cell receptor beta chains were read from a single sample in a study of blood T cell repertoires in COVID-19. Some clones are missing from TCRdb's copy, which holds only in-frame ones; the method was immunoSEQ multiplex PCR. This table has roughly 380,000 clones, about 88% appearing once. Sequencing was performed on PBMCs or T cells enriched from blood (not recorded which). Receptors were obtained from a woman aged 25 to 39 who had recovered from COVID-19. CDR3s include the opening cysteine and the closing phenylalanine or tryptophan. The D gene is left open where the match is weak.

V: TRBV7-8; D: NA; J: TRBJ1-5; CDR3: CASSLSGGGNQPQHF
V: TRBV9; D: TRBD1; J: TRBJ1-3; CDR3: CASSATGGGNTIYF
V: TRBV19; D: NA; J: TRBJ1-1; CDR3: CASIDSLNTEAFF
V: TRBV3-1/TRBV3-2; D: NA; J: TRBJ2-1; CDR3: CASSQQDTYNEQFF
V: TRBV5-1; D: TRBD2; J: TRBJ2-2; CDR3: CASSVFTPSGSTGELFF
V: TRBV3-1/TRBV3-2; D: NA; J: TRBJ1-5; CDR3: CASSQGGRDQPQHF
V: TRBV3-1/TRBV3-2; D: NA; J: TRBJ1-6; CDR3: CASSQGGGSSPLHF
V: TRBV15; D: TRBD1; J: TRBJ1-2; CDR3: CATSMGQTNGYTF
V: TRBV27; D: NA; J: TRBJ2-7; CDR3: CASSFYRQGLGGGYEQYF
V: TRBV29-1; D: NA; J: TRBJ2-2; CDR3: CSVAPKSNTGELFF
V: TRBV5-4; D: TRBD2; J: TRBJ2-5; CDR3: CASSGGGLAGVGQETQYF
V: TRBV19; D: NA; J: TRBJ1-5; CDR3: CATHAAGPYQPQHF
V: TRBV7-9; D: TRBD1; J: TRBJ2-7; CDR3: CASSLVYDRGNYEQYF
V: TRBV9; D: TRBD1; J: TRBJ1-2; CDR3: CASSVARTGVGYTF
V: TRBV5-5; D: TRBD2; J: TRBJ2-2; CDR3: CASSWHGLAGGPYTGELFF
V: TRBV19; D: NA; J: TRBJ2-2; CDR3: CASSIDEGHYYTGELFF
V: TRBV23-1; D: TRBD1; J: TRBJ1-6; CDR3: CASSQLNHRWDRGNISSPLHF
V: TRBV11-3; D: NA; J: TRBJ1-4; CDR3: CASTYGSRGQNATNEKLFF
V: TRBV14; D: NA; J: TRBJ2-3; CDR3: CASSQAASAMQYF
V: TRBV6-5; D: TRBD2; J: TRBJ2-2; CDR3: CASTSGLAGTGELFF
V: TRBV5-4; D: NA; J: TRBJ1-1; CDR3: CASSLVGGQENTEAFF
V: TRBV13; D: NA; J: TRBJ2-1; CDR3: CASSSLEGEQFF
V: TRBV7-9; D: NA; J: TRBJ1-5; CDR3: CASSSDRLNQPQHF
V: TRBV10-3; D: NA; J: TRBJ2-1; CDR3: CAITGTGNEQFF
V: TRBV28; D: NA; J: TRBJ1-1; CDR3: CASSPPGIINTEAFF
V: TRBV9; D: TRBD2; J: TRBJ2-1; CDR3: CASSPRSGMDEQFF
V: TRBV14; D: TRBD1; J: TRBJ1-1; CDR3: CASSQQGDTEAFF
V: TRBV29-1; D: TRBD1; J: TRBJ1-1; CDR3: CSVAAQGPEAFF
V: TRBV11-2; D: NA; J: TRBJ2-1; CDR3: CASSLAGIYNEQFF
V: TRBV28; D: TRBD1; J: TRBJ1-6; CDR3: CASRRTGIYNSPLHF
V: TRBV18; D: NA; J: TRBJ2-1; CDR3: CASSPPVRATSYNEQFF
V: TRBV4-1; D: NA; J: TRBJ1-2; CDR3: CASSQVGNSGGSGYTF
V: TRBV6-1; D: NA; J: TRBJ1-1; CDR3: CASSENYGPNTEAFF
V: TRBV2; D: TRBD2; J: TRBJ2-7; CDR3: CASTPEGRGYEQYF
V: TRBV7-9; D: NA; J: TRBJ1-1; CDR3: CASSLAGHLGTEAFF
V: TRBV27; D: NA; J: TRBJ2-2; CDR3: CASSRWHGELFF
V: TRBV2; D: NA; J: TRBJ2-3; CDR3: CASRLDARAQYF
V: TRBV5-1; D: NA; J: TRBJ1-2; CDR3: CASSLADSSYGYTF
V: TRBV27; D: TRBD1; J: TRBJ2-2; CDR3: CASSSTGVTGELFF
V: TRBV4-1; D: TRBD1; J: TRBJ2-7; CDR3: CASSRQQGANTYEQYF
V: TRBV4-1; D: NA; J: TRBJ2-1; CDR3: CASSQDKNSGLSYNEQFF
V: TRBV21-1; D: NA; J: TRBJ1-1; CDR3: CASKKIEGGNTEAFF
V: TRBV3-1/TRBV3-2; D: TRBD1; J: TRBJ1-1; CDR3: CASSQGQGAHTEAFF
V: TRBV7-2; D: TRBD2; J: TRBJ2-5; CDR3: CASSEGLAGGWETQYF
V: TRBV27; D: NA; J: TRBJ1-5; CDR3: CASSSGQWQEPQHF
V: TRBV9; D: NA; J: TRBJ1-1; CDR3: CASSVAWNTEAFF
V: TRBV28; D: TRBD1; J: TRBJ1-3; CDR3: CASSSGTGGTGNTIYF
V: TRBV7-6; D: NA; J: TRBJ2-3; CDR3: CASSPSGYTDTQYF